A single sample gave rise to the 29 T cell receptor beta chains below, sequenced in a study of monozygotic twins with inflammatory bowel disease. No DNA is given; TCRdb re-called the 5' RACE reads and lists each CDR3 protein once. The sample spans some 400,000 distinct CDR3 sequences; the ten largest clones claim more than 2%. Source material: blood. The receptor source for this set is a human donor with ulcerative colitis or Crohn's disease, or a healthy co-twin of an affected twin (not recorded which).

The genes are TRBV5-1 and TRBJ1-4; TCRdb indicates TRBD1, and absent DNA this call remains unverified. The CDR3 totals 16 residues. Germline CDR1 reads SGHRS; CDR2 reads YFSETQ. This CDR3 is CASSLGRDSSNEKLFF.

The chain's CDR3 is CASIPGTSGANEQFF. The V call is TRBV5-1, the J call TRBJ2-1; no DNA is available, so the TRBD2 call from TCRdb remains unchecked. The CDR3 runs to 15 residues. Germline CDR1 SGHRS, CDR2 YFSETQ.

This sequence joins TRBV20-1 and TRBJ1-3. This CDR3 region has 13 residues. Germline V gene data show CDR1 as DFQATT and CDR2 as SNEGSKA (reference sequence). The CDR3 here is CSARQVSGNTIYF.

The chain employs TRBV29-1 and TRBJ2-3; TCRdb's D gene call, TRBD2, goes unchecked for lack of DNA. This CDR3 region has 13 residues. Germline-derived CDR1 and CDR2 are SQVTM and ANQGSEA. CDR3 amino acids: CSAQGLPTDTQYF.

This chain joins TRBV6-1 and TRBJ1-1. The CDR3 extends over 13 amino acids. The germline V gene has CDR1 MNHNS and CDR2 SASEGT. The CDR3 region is CASNRPVNTEAFF.

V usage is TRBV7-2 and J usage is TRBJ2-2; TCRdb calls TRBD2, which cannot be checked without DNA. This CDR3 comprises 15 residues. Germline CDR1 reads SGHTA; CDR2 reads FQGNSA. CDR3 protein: CASSPLGSNTGELFF. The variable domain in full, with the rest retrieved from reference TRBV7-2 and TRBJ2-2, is GAGVSQSPSNKVTEKGKDVELRCDPISGHTALYWYRQSLGQGLEFLIYFQGNSAPDKSGLPSDRFSAERTGGSVSTLTIQRTQQEDSAVYLCASSPLGSNTGELFFGEGSRLTVL.

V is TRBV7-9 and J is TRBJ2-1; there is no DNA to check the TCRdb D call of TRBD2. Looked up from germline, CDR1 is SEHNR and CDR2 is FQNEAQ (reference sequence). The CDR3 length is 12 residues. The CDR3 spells CASSSGRGEQFF.

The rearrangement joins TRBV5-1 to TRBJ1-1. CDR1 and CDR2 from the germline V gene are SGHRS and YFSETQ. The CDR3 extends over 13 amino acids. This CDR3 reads CASSPAHNTEAFF.

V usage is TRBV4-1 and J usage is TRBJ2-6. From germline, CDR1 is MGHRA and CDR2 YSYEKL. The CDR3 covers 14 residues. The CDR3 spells CASSQVAGANVLTF.

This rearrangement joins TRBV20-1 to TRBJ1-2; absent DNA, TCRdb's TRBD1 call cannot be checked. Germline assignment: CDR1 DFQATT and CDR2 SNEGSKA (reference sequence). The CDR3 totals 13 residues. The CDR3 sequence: CSASNRDSHGYTF.

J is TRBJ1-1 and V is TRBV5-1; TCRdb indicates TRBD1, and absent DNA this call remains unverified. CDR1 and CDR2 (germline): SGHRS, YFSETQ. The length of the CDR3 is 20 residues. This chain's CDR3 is CASSLGWVGQGASKSTEAFF.

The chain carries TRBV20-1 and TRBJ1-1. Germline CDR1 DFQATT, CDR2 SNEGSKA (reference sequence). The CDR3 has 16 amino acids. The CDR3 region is CSARDSGPGLNTEVFF.

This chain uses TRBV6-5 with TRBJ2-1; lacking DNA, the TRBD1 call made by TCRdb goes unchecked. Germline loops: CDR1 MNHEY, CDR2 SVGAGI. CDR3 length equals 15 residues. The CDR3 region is CASSYRQGFYNEQFF.

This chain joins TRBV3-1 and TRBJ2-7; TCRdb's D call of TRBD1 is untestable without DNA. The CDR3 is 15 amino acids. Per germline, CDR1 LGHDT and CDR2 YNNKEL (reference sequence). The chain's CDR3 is CASSQGDRGIYEQYF.

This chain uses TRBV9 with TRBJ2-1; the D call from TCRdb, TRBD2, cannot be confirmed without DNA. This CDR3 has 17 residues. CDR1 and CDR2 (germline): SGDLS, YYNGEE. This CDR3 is CASSPPSTETVYNEQFF.

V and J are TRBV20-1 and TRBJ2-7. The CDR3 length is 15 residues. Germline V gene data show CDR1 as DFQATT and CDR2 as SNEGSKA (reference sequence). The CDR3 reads CSARDRLAGSYEQYF.

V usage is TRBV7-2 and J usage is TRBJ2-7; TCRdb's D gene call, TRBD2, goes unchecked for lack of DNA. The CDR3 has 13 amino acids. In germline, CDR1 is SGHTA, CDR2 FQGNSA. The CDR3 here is CASSAYLATEQYF.

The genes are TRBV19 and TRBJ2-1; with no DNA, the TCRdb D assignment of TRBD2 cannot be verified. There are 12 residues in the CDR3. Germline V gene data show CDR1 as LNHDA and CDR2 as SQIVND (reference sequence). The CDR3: CASSTPGLEQFF.

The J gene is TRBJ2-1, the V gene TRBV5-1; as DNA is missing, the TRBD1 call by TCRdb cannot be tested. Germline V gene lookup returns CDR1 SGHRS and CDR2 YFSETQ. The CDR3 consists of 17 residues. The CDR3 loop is CASSLFNVIGAPNEQFF.

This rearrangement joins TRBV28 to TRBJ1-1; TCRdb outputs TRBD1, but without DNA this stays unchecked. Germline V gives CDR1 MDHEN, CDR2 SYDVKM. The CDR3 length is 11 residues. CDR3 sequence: CATRRVTEAFF.

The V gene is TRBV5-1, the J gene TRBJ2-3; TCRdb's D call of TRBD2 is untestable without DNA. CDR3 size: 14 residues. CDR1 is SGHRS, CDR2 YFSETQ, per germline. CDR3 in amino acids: CASSEGLAGDTQYF.

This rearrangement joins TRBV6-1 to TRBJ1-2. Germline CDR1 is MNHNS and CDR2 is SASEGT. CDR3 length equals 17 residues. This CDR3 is CASSEASAGSLTNGYTF.

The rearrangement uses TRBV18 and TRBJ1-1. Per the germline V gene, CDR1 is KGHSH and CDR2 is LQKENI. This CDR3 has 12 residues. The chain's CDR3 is CASSLPTSLAFF.

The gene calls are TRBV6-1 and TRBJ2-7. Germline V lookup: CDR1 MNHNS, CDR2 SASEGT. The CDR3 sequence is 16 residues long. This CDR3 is CASRTGSSGSSYEQYF.

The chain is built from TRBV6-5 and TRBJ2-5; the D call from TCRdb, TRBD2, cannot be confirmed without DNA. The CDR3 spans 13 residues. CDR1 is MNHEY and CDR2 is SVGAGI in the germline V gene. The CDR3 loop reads CASSYGGFTTQYF.

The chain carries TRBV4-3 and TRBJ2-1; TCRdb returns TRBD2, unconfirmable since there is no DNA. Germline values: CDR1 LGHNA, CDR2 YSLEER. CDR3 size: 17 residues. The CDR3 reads CASSQAMPGGGNDEQFF.

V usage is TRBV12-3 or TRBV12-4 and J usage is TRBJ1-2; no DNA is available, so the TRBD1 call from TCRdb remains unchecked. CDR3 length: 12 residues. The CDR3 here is CASRGHFYGYTF.

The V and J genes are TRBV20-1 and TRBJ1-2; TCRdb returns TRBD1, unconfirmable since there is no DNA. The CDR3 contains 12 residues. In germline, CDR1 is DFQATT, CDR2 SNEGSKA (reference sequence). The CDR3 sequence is CSASDRGLGYTF.

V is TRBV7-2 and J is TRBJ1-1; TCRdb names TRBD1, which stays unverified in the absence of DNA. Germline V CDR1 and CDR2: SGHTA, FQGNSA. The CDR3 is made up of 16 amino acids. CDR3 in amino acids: CASSLFGQGVNTEAFF.